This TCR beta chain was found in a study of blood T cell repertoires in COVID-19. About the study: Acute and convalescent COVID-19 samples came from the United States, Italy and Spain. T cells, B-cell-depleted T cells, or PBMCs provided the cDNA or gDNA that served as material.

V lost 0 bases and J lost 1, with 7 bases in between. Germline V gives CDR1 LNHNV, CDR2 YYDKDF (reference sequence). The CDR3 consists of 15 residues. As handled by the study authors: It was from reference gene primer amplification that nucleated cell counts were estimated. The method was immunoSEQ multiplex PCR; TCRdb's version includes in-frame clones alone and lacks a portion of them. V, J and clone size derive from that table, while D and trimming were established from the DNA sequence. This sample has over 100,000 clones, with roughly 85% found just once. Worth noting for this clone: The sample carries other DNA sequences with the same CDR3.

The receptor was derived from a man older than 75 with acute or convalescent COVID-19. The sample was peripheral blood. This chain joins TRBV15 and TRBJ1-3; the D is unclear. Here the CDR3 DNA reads TGTGCCACCAGCAGAGATCGGGGATCTGGAAACACCATATATTTT. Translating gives CATSRDRGSGNTIYF.